This T cell receptor (beta chain) is from a study of CD8 T cells in ankylosing spondylitis. Concerning this clonotype itself: Its antigen is undetermined.

Study-wide results and caveats: Peripheral blood held disease-linked clones only at relatively low frequency, and these were CD8+.

CDR3 length equals 16 residues. Germline CDR1 is DFQATT and CDR2 is SNEGSKA (reference sequence). V shed 6 bases and J shed 3 bases, with 18 bases lying between them. TCRdb independently ran MiXCR on the 5' RACE reads; one entry per CDR3 protein. The data show around 210,000 distinct CDR3 sequences, with roughly 8.2% seen just once and 4.8% held by the top ten. The receptor comes from a female donor with ankylosing spondylitis or in good health (not recorded which). The sequencing input was blood, either unsorted or a sorted T cell fraction (not recorded which). V and J are TRBV20-1 and TRBJ2-6; D is unclear. CDR3 protein: CSADGPHVYGANVLTF. The CDR3, as DNA: TGCAGTGCCGACGGACCCCACGTCTATGGGGCCAACGTCCTGACTTTC.